This T cell receptor beta chain was recovered during a study of lymphopenia after photon versus proton radiotherapy. Study findings and constraints: Relative stability marked proton patients; photon patients lost diversity and naive cells. Authors raise, but do not show, better survival with proton therapy.

Profiled with immunoSEQ multiplex PCR; TCRdb holds only in-frame clones, not every one. This table has 60,000 or so clones, more than 75% appearing once. Per the germline V gene, CDR1 is SGHRS and CDR2 is YFSETQ. The CDR3 length is 11 residues. Trimming removed 5 bases from V and 7 bases from J, with 9 bases in between. As for this clone: Its antigen is currently unknown.

The clonotype originates from a man aged 40-49 years with gastric cancer. The chain employs TRBV5-1 and TRBJ1-2; possible D gene TRBD1, 5 bases. Sequencing used peripheral blood, obtained from a patient treated with photon-based radiotherapy. This chain's CDR3 is CASRQGPGYTF. CDR3 sequence (DNA): TGCGCCAGCAGGCAGGGTCCTGGCTACACCTTC.